This entry describes one T cell receptor beta chain. Expressed TCRB transcripts were sequenced, since all the RNA that had been isolated was reverse transcribed. TCRdb's table, derived via immunoSEQ multiplex PCR, lists solely in-frame clones and lacks some. This table holds under 90,000 clones, roughly 34% found once. The CDR3 loop spans 15 amino acids. Germline loops: CDR1 SGHDT, CDR2 YYEEEE. V gave up 4 bases and J gave up 3 bases; unmatched junction bases: 8. This entry belongs to a study of beta chain features in type 1 diabetes. Input material: stem cell memory CD4+ T cells from blood. The chain links TRBV5-6 to TRBJ1-1; 8 bases fit TRBD1. This TCR was sampled from a woman younger than 35 in good health. In DNA form, the CDR3 reads TGTGCCAGCAGCGAGGCAGGGGGCGCGGACACTGAAGCTTTCTTT. As protein: CASSEAGGADTEAFF.